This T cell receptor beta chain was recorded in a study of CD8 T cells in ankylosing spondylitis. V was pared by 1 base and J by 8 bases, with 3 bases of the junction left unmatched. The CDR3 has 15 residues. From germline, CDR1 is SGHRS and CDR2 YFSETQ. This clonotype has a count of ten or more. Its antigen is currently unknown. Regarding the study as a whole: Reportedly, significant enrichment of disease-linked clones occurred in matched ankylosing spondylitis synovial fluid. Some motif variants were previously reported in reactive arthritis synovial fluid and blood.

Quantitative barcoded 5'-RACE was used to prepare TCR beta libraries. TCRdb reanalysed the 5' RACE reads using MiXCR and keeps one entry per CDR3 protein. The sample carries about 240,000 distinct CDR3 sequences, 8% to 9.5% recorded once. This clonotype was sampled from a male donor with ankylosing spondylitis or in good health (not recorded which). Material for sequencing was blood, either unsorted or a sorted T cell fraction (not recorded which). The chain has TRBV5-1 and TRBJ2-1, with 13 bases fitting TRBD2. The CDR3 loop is CASSLIGLAGDEQFF. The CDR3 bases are TGCGCCAGCAGCTTGATTGGACTAGCGGGAGATGAGCAGTTCTTC.